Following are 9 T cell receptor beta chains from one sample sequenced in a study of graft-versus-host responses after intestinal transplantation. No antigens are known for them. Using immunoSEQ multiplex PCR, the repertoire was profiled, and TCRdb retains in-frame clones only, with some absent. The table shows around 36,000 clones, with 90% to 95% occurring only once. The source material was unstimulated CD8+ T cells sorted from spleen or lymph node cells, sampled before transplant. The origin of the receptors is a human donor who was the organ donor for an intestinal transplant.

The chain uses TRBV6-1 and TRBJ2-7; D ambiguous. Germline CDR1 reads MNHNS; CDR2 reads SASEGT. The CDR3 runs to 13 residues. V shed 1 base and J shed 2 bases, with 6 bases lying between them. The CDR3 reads CASSEGGPYEQYF. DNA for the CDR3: TGTGCCAGCAGTGAAGGGGGTCCCTACGAGCAGTACTTC.

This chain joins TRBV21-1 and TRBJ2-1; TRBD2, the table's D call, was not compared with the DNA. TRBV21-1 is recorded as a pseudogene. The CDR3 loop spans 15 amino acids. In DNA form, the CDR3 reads TGTGCCAGCAGGGATTGGAGGGCTTCCTACAATGAGCAGTTCTTC. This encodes CASRDWRASYNEQFF.

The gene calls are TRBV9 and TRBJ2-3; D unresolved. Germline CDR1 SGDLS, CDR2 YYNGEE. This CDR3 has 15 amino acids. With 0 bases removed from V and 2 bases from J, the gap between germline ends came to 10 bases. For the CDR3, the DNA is TGTGCCAGCAGCGTAGATTTGCAGTACACAGATACGCAGTATTTT. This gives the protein CASSVDLQYTDTQYF.

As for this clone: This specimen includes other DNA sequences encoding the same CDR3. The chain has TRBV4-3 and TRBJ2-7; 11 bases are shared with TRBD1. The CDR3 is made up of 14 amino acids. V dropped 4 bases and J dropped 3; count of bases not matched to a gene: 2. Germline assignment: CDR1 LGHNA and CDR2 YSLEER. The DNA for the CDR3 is TGCGCCAGCAGCCGGGGGACAGGGGGCTACGAGCAGTACTTC. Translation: CASSRGTGGYEQYF.

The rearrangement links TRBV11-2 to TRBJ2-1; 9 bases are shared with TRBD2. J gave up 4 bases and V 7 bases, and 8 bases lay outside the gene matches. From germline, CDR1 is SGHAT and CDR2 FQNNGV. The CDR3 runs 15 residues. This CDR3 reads CASTLTSGPYNEQFF. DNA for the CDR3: TGTGCCAGCACCTTGACTAGCGGTCCATACAATGAGCAGTTCTTC. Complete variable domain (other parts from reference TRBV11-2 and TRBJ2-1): EAGVAQSPRYKIIEKRQSVAFWCNPISGHATLYWYQQILGQGPKLLIQFQNNGVVDDSQLPKDRFSAERLKGVDSTLKIQPAKLEDSAVYLCASTLTSGPYNEQFFGPGTRLTVL.

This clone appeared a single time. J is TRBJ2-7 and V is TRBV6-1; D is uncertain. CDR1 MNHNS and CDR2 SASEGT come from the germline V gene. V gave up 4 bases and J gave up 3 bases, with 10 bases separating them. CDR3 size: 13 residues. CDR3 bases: TGTGCCAGCAGTGCCCGGAGTCACTACGAGCAGTACTTC. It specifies CASSARSHYEQYF.

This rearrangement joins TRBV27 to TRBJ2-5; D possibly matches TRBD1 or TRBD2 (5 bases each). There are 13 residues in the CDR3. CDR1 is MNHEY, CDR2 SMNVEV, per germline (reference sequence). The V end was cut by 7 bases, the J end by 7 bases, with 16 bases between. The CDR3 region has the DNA TGTGCCAGCACTGGGACCCTGGGCGGGACCCAGTACTTC. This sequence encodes CASTGTLGGTQYF.

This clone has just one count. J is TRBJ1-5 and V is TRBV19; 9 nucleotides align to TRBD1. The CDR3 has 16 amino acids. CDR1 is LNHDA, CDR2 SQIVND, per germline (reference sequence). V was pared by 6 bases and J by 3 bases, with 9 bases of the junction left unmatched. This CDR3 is CASSKLQGAVNQPQHF. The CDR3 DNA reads TGTGCCAGTAGCAAATTACAGGGGGCCGTCAATCAGCCCCAGCATTTT.

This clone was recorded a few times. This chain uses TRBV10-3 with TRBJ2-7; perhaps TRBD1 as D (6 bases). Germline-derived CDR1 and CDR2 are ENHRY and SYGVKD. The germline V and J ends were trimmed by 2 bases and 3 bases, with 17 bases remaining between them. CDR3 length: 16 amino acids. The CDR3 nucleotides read TGTGCCATCAGTGAGCCGACGGTCCAAGGGGGCTACGAGCAGTACTTC. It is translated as CAISEPTVQGGYEQYF.